The 25 T cell receptor beta chains below were found in one sample sequenced in a study of human T cells and chemical hapten exposure. Documented time point: patch test 3, about 24 weeks after DPC sensitization. Treatment described: therapeutic diphenylcyclopropenone sensitization with weekly scalp DPC. TCRdb used MiXCR to reprocess the RACE reads, holding one entry per CDR3 protein. Of some 52,000 distinct CDR3 sequences in the sample, over 9.5% were seen once. The source material was whole blood, sampled in connection with sensitization to the hapten diphenylcyclopropenone (DPC). These receptor sequences come from a woman between 35 and 50 years old with alopecia areata. Some clones in this sample may be carry-over from other donors' samples.

The rearrangement joins TRBV28 to TRBJ2-3; the D is unclear. Between the trimmed V and J ends, which lost 6 bases and 0 bases, there was a span of 10 bases. Germline V gene sequence: CDR1 MDHEN, CDR2 SYDVKM. The CDR3 length is 14 residues. The CDR3 reads CASRLITSTDTQYF. As DNA, the CDR3 is TGTGCCAGCAGACTCATTACTAGCACAGATACGCAGTATTTT.

This clonotype was found a few times. V and J are TRBV28 and TRBJ2-7, with D possibly matching TRBD1 (6 bases). This CDR3 comprises 13 residues. Germline CDR1 and CDR2: MDHEN and SYDVKM. The V gene lost 8 bases and the J gene lost 0 bases, with 11 bases spanning the gap. The CDR3 is CASCLGGSYEQYF. For the CDR3, the DNA is TGTGCCAGCTGCTTAGGGGGCTCCTACGAGCAGTACTTC. The full variable domain, with the rest looked up from reference TRBV28 and TRBJ2-7, is DVKVTQSSRYLVKRTGEKVFLECVQDMDHENMFWYRQDPGLGLRLIYFSYDVKMKEKGDIPEGYSVSREKKERFSLILESASTNQTSMYLCASCLGGSYEQYFGPGTRLTVT.

This clonotype was counted at least ten times. The chain carries TRBV3-1 and TRBJ1-5; possible D gene TRBD1, 5 bases. V lost 0 bases and J 3 bases, leaving 12 bases between the germline ends. In germline, CDR1 is LGHDT, CDR2 YNNKEL (reference sequence). The CDR3 runs 16 residues. The CDR3, as DNA: TGTGCCAGCAGCCAAGACCCCCCGGGGACCAATCAGCCCCAGCATTTT. Translating gives CASSQDPPGTNQPQHF.

The rearrangement uses TRBV29-1 and TRBJ2-7; no firm D call. The germline V gene encodes CDR1 SQVTM and CDR2 ANQGSEA. The CDR3 length is 11 residues. The V end was cut by 4 bases, the J end by 2 bases, with 6 bases between. The CDR3 here is CSVVLAYEQYF. The DNA of the CDR3 is TGCAGCGTTGTGCTAGCCTACGAGCAGTACTTC.

Ten or more counts support this clonotype. This rearrangement joins TRBV4-1 to TRBJ1-4; D is possibly TRBD1 (5 bases). This CDR3 contains 15 residues. V was shortened by 3 bases and J by 6 bases, with 14 bases between the two germline ends. CDR1 MGHRA and CDR2 YSYEKL come from the germline V gene. CDR3 coding DNA: TGCGCCAGCAGCCACTTCGAGGGGAAGTATGAAAAACTGTTTTTT. Translating gives CASSHFEGKYEKLFF.

This clonotype was counted at least ten times. Here the CDR3 reads CASSFNQEGGYTF. CDR3 DNA: TGTGCCAGCAGTTTTAACCAGGAAGGGGGCTACACCTTC. The rearrangement links TRBV28 to TRBJ1-2; D not certain. The germline V and J ends were trimmed by 3 bases and 8 bases, with 13 bases remaining between them. The CDR3 covers 13 residues. Per germline, CDR1 MDHEN and CDR2 SYDVKM.

In its sample, this clonotype was seen a few times. The CDR3 spells CASSEGQGGDEQYF. DNA of the CDR3: TGTGCCAGCAGTGAGGGACAGGGTGGTGACGAGCAGTACTTC. V gene TRBV25-1 combines with J gene TRBJ2-7; TRBD1 aligns across 9 bases. Germline V gene lookup returns CDR1 MGHDK and CDR2 SYGVNS. CDR3 length: 14 amino acids. V was clipped by 3 bases and J by 5 bases; unmatched bases: 5.

The rearrangement links TRBV28 to TRBJ2-5; 10 bases align to TRBD2. V dropped 3 bases and J dropped 2; count of bases not matched to a gene: 0. The CDR3 is 14 residues long. In germline, CDR1 is MDHEN, CDR2 SYDVKM. CDR3 sequence (DNA): TGTGCCAGCAGTTTTAGCGGGGGGCAAGAGACCCAGTACTTC. The encoded protein is CASSFSGGQETQYF.

This chain uses TRBV29-1 with TRBJ2-3; D unclear. V was clipped by 4 bases and J by 3 bases, with 11 bases between them. The V gene's germline CDR1 is SQVTM and CDR2 ANQGSEA. There are 13 residues in the CDR3. For the CDR3, the DNA is TGCAGCGTTGGGCGGAGCCTTACAGATACGCAGTATTTT. Amino acids: CSVGRSLTDTQYF.

This clonotype appeared many times. The J gene is TRBJ2-7, the V gene TRBV18, with D uncertain. The CDR3 loop spans 11 amino acids. V shed 3 bases and J shed 6 bases, with 6 bases lying between them. Germline assignment: CDR1 KGHSH and CDR2 LQKENI. In nucleotides, the CDR3 is TGTGCCAGCTCACCCGATAGCGAGCAGTACTTC. Translating gives CASSPDSEQYF. Drawing the rest from reference TRBV18 and TRBJ2-7, the complete variable domain is NAGVMQNPRHLVRRRGQEARLRCSPMKGHSHVYWYRQLPEEGLKFMVYLQKENIIDESGMPKERFSAEFPKEGPSILRIQQVVRGDSAAYFCASSPDSEQYFGPGTRLTVT.

The sample holds a few counts of this clonotype. The chain employs TRBV5-3 and TRBJ1-5; no clear D. TRBV5-3 has ORF status, its function being uncertain. CDR3 length: 18 residues. The V end lost 6 bases, the J end lost 0 bases, and 22 bases lay between the germline ends. CDR3 loop: CARIDGPDETDSNQPQHF. Here the CDR3 DNA reads TGTGCCAGAATCGATGGACCGGACGAAACTGATAGCAATCAGCCCCAGCATTTT.

This clonotype has a count of ten or more. The J gene is TRBJ1-6, the V gene TRBV6-6, with 7 bases matching TRBD1. V was clipped by 5 bases and J by 9 bases; unmatched bases: 7. CDR3 length: 14 residues. Per the germline V gene, CDR1 is MNHNY and CDR2 is SVGAGI (reference sequence). The CDR3 here is CASSRDSFSSPLHF. The CDR3 nucleotides are TGTGCCAGCAGTCGGGACAGTTTTAGTTCACCCCTCCACTTT.

At least ten counts were recorded for this clonotype. The J gene is TRBJ1-6, the V gene TRBV2; no clear D gene. Germline V CDR1 and CDR2: SNHLY, FYNNEI. The CDR3 is 13 amino acids. V lost 0 bases and J 10 bases, leaving 7 bases between the germline ends. The CDR3 nucleotides read TGTGCCAGCAGTGAAGCCCGGGGATCACCCCTCCACTTT. It is translated as CASSEARGSPLHF. The complete variable domain, with remaining parts taken from reference TRBV2 and TRBJ1-6, reads EPEVTQTPSHQVTQMGQEVILRCVPISNHLYFYWYRQILGQKVEFLVSFYNNEISEKSEIFDDQFSVERPDGSNFTLKIRSTKLEDSAMYFCASSEARGSPLHFGNGTRLTVT.

This chain links TRBV28 with TRBJ2-3; no clear D. Germline loops: CDR1 MDHEN, CDR2 SYDVKM. V lost 7 bases and J 5 bases, leaving 7 bases between the germline ends. This CDR3 spans 11 amino acids. This CDR3 reads CASTKLDTQYF. CDR3 coding DNA: TGTGCCAGCACCAAATTAGATACGCAGTATTTT. The entire variable domain, with the rest obtained from reference TRBV28 and TRBJ2-3, is as follows: DVKVTQSSRYLVKRTGEKVFLECVQDMDHENMFWYRQDPGLGLRLIYFSYDVKMKEKGDIPEGYSVSREKKERFSLILESASTNQTSMYLCASTKLDTQYFGPGTRLTVL.

The chain recombines TRBV18 with TRBJ1-3; no reliable D call. CDR3 length equals 14 residues. The V and J ends lost 3 bases and 0 bases respectively, with 6 bases between them. Per the germline V gene, CDR1 is KGHSH and CDR2 is LQKENI. The CDR3 protein is CASSPDISGNTIYF. The CDR3 DNA sequence: TGTGCCAGCTCACCCGACATCTCTGGAAACACCATATATTTT.

The gene calls are TRBV7-3 and TRBJ2-3; D is undetermined. The CDR3 length is 13 residues. From germline, CDR1 is SGHTA and CDR2 FQGTGA. The V and J ends lost 2 bases and 4 bases respectively, with 7 bases between them. The CDR3 loop reads CASSLGRADTQYF. In DNA form, the CDR3 reads TGTGCCAGCAGCTTAGGTAGAGCAGATACGCAGTATTTT.

The table lists this clonotype with many counts. This sequence joins TRBV20-1 and TRBJ1-1; 8 nucleotides agree with TRBD1. The CDR3 contains 14 residues. Germline V gene data show CDR1 as DFQATT and CDR2 as SNEGSKA (reference sequence). J lost 5 bases, V lost 5 bases, and 10 bases had no gene match. CDR3 DNA sequence: TGCAGTGCTCTCCTCCGGACAGGGAGAACTGAAGCTTTCTTT. Translated: CSALLRTGRTEAFF.

This clonotype was picked up many times. The gene calls are TRBV5-1 and TRBJ1-1; tentatively, D is TRBD1 (5 bases). V was cut by 4 bases and J by 7 bases, with 17 bases left in between. The CDR3 length is 14 residues. The germline gives CDR1 SGHRS, CDR2 YFSETQ. CDR3 bases: TGCGCCAGCAGCCAACAGGTCACTAGCGATGAAGCTTTCTTT. Amino acids: CASSQQVTSDEAFF.

This clonotype was observed at least ten times. The V call is TRBV25-1, the J call TRBJ1-2, with unresolved D. This CDR3 is built from 13 residues. Germline CDR1 and CDR2: MGHDK and SYGVNS. Trimming pared 8 bases from V and 8 bases from J, leaving 18 bases between. CDR3 coding DNA: TGTGCCAGCTCTAAGCAGGCCAACGGAGGCTACACCTTC. Residues: CASSKQANGGYTF.

This clonotype has at least ten counts. V is TRBV29-1 and J is TRBJ2-5; unclear D gene. CDR1 is SQVTM and CDR2 is ANQGSEA in the germline V gene. The CDR3 is made up of 12 amino acids. Trimming took 7 bases from V and 4 from J, leaving 13 bases between them. Here the CDR3 DNA reads TGCAGCGGGTCTGGGCCCGGAGAGACCCAGTACTTC. Encoded protein: CSGSGPGETQYF. The whole variable domain, filled in from reference TRBV29-1 and TRBJ2-5, reads SAVISQKPSRDICQRGTSLTIQCQVDSQVTMMFWYRQQPGQSLTLIATANQGSEATYESGFVIDKFPISRPNLTFSTLTVSNMSPEDSSIYLCSGSGPGETQYFGPGTRLLVL.

The rearrangement links TRBV18 to TRBJ2-1; TRBD1 matches 12 bases. Germline V gene data show CDR1 as KGHSH and CDR2 as LQKENI. With 5 bases clipped from V and 1 base from J, the junction kept 9 bases outside the gene matches. The CDR3 runs 18 residues. The CDR3 nucleotides read TGTGCCAGCTCAAAAACCGGGACAGGGGGCTTTTCCTACAATGAGCAGTTCTTC. This encodes CASSKTGTGGFSYNEQFF.

This chain links TRBV27 with TRBJ2-7; no clear D. The germline CDR1 and CDR2 sequences are MNHEY and SMNVEV (reference sequence). The ends were cut back, 5 bases at V and 5 bases at J, with 13 bases in the middle. CDR3 length: 13 amino acids. The CDR3 sequence is CASSPLPGHEQYF. DNA for the CDR3: TGTGCCAGCAGTCCCTTACCCGGCCACGAGCAGTACTTC.

This clonotype was detected many times. The J gene is TRBJ2-3, the V gene TRBV7-6; either TRBD1 or TRBD2 may supply D (5 bases each). CDR3 length equals 14 residues. The V gene lost 5 bases and the J gene lost 4 bases, with 13 bases spanning the gap. Germline assignment: CDR1 SGHVS and CDR2 FNYEAQ. DNA of the CDR3: TGTGCCAGCAGCCCCGGGACCCCCCCAGATACGCAGTATTTT. This encodes CASSPGTPPDTQYF. The full variable domain, with the rest looked up from reference TRBV7-6 and TRBJ2-3, is GAGVSQSPRYKVTKRGQDVALRCDPISGHVSLYWYRQALGQGPEFLTYFNYEAQQDKSGLPNDRFSAERPEGSISTLTIQRTEQRDSAMYRCASSPGTPPDTQYFGPGTRLTVL.

This clonotype occurred many times. The chain employs TRBV20-1 and TRBJ1-2; a weak D match, TRBD1 (6 bases). The V end lost 6 bases, the J end lost 8 bases, and 13 bases lay between the germline ends. There are 11 residues in the CDR3. Germline loops: CDR1 DFQATT, CDR2 SNEGSKA (reference sequence). The CDR3 reads CSAPTGRGYTF. The CDR3 region has the DNA TGCAGTGCGCCGACAGGCCGCGGCTACACCTTC.

The chain links TRBV11-1 to TRBJ1-2; unclear D gene. From germline, CDR1 is SGHAT and CDR2 FQDESV (reference sequence). The CDR3 totals 16 residues. Trimming removed 2 bases from V and 0 bases from J, with 13 bases in between. The CDR3 region is CASSLHGGTANYGYTF. CDR3 coding DNA: TGTGCCAGCAGCTTACATGGAGGCACTGCTAACTATGGCTACACCTTC.